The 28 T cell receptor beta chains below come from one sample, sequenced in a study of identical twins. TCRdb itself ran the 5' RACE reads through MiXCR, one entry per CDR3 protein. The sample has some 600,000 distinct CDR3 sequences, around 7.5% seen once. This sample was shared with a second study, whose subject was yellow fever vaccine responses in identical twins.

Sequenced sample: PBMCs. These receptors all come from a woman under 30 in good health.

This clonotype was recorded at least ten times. The DNA of the CDR3 is TGCAGTGCTAGATTGGTGGGGACTAAAACCTACGAGCAGTACGTC. Translated: CSARLVGTKTYEQYV. J is TRBJ2-7 and V is TRBV20-1; 7 bases fit TRBD2. CDR1 is DFQATT, CDR2 SNEGSKA, per germline (reference sequence). The CDR3 runs 15 residues. V lost 2 bases and J lost 2; bases outside the gene matches: 9.

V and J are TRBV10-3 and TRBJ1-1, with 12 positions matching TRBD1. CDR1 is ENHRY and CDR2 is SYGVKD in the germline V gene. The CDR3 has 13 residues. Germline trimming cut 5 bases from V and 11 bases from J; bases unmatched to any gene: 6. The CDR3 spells CAISPGTGGYAFF. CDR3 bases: TGTGCCATCAGTCCCGGGACAGGGGGCTATGCTTTCTTT.

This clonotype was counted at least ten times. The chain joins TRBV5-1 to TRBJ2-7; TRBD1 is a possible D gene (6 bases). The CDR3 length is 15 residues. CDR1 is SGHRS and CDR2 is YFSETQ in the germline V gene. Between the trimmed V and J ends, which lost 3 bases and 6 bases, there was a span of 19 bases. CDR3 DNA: TGCGCCAGCAGCTCCACAGGGTCAGTCCCCCGCGAGCAGTACTTC. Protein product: CASSSTGSVPREQYF.

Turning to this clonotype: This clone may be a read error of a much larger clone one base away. The CDR3 DNA follows: TGTGCCAGCGGTCGGGCGGGGGGGAGAGCGGATACGCAGTATTTT. Protein: CASGRAGGRADTQYF. The chain carries TRBV6-1 and TRBJ2-3; 9 bases are shared with TRBD2. Losses at the gene ends were 8 bases for V and 6 bases for J; bases not matched to a gene: 12. CDR1 and CDR2 from the germline V gene are MNHNS and SASEGT. CDR3 length: 15 residues.

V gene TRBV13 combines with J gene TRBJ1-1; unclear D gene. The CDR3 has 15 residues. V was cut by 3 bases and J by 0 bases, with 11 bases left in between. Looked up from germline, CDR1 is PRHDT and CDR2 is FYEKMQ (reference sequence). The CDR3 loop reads CASSFTGRMNTEAFF. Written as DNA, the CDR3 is TGTGCCAGCAGCTTTACTGGCAGGATGAACACTGAAGCTTTCTTT. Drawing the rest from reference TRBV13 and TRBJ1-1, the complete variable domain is AAGVIQSPRHLIKEKRETATLKCYPIPRHDTVYWYQQGPGQDPQFLISFYEKMQSDKGSIPDRFSAQQFSDYHSELNMSSLELGDSALYFCASSFTGRMNTEAFFGQGTRLTVV.

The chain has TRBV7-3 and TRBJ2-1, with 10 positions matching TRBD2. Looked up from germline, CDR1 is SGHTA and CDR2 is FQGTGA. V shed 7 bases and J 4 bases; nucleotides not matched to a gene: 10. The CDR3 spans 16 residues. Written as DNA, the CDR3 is TGTGCCAGCACCCCGACGGGGACTAGCGCTTACAATGAGCAGTTCTTC. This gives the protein CASTPTGTSAYNEQFF.

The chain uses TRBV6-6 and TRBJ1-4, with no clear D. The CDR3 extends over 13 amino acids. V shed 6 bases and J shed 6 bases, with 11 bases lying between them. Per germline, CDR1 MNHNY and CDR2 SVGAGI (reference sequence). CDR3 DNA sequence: TGTGCCAGCAGCCTCCGCTTGGATGAAAAACTGTTTTTT. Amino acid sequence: CASSLRLDEKLFF.

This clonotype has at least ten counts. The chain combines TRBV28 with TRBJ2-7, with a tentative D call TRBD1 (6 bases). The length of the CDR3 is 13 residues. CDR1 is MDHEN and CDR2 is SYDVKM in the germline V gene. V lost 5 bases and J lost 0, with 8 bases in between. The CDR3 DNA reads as TGTGCCAGCAGTAAGGACAGCTCCTACGAGCAGTACGTC. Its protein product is CASSKDSSYEQYV.

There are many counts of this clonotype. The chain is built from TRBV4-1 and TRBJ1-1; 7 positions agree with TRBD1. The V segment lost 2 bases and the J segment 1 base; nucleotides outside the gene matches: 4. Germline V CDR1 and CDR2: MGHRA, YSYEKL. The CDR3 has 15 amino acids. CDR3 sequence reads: CASSQIGTANTEAFF. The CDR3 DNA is TGCGCCAGCAGCCAAATAGGGACAGCGAACACTGAAGCTTTCTTT.

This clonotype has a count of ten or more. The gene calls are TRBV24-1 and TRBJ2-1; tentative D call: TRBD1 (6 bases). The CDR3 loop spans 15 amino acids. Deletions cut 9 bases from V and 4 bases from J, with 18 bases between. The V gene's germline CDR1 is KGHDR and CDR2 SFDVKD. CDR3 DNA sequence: TGTGCCACCGAGGCTTTAACAGGGCGATACAATGAGCAGTTCTTC. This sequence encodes CATEALTGRYNEQFF.

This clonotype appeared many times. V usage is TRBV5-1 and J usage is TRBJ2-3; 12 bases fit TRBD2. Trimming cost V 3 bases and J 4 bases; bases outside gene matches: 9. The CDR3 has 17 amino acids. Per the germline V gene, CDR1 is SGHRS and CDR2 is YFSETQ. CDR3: CASSYGLAGTESDTQYF. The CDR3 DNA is TGCGCCAGCAGCTATGGACTAGCGGGGACCGAGTCAGATACGCAGTATTTT.

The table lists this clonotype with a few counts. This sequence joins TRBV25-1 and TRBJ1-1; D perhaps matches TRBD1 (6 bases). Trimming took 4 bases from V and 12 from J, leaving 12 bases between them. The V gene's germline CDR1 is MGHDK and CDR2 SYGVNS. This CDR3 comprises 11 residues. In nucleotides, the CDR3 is TGTGCCAGCAGTGGAGGGCAGGGGACTTTCTTT. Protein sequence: CASSGGQGTFF.

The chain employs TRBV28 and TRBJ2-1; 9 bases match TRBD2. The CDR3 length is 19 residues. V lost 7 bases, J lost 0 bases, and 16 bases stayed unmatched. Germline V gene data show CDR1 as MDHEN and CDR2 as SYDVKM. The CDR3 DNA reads TGTGCCAGCACCCTCGGACTAGCGACTAGAGAAAGCTCCTACAATGAGCAGTTCTTC. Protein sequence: CASTLGLATRESSYNEQFF.

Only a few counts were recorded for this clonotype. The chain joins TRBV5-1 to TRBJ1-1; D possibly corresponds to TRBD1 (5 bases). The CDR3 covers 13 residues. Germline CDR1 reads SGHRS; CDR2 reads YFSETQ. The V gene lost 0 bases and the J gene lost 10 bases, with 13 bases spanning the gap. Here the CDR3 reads CASSLDFREVAFF. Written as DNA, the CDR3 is TGCGCCAGCAGCTTGGATTTCAGGGAGGTAGCTTTCTTT.

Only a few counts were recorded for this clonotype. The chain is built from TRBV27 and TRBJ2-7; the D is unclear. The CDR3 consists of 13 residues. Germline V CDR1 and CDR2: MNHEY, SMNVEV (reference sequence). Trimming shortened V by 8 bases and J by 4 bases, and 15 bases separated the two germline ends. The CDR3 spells CASGVGPSYEQYV. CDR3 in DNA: TGTGCCAGCGGTGTAGGGCCTTCGTACGAGCAGTACGTC.

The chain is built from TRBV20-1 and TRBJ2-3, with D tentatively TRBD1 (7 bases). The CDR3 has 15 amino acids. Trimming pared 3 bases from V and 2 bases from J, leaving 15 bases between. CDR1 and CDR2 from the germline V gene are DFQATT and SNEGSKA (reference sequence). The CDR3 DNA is TGCAGTGCTAGCGGGCACAGGGGACTCACAGATACGCAGTATTTT. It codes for CSASGHRGLTDTQYF.

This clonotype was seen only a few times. DNA of the CDR3: TGTGCCAGCAGTTTTACCGGAGGACTCTCCTACGAGCAGTACTTC. Amino acids: CASSFTGGLSYEQYF. The chain has TRBV27 and TRBJ2-7; TRBD2 might be the D (5 bases). The CDR3 sequence is 15 residues long. Germline V gene data show CDR1 as MNHEY and CDR2 as SMNVEV (reference sequence). V was shortened by 3 bases and J by 0 bases, with 12 bases between the two germline ends.

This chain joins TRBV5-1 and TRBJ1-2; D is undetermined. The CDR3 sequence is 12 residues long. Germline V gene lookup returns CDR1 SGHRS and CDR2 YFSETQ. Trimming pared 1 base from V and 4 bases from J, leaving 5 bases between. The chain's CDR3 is CASSLSAYGYTF. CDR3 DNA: TGCGCCAGCAGCTTGTCAGCCTATGGCTACACCTTC. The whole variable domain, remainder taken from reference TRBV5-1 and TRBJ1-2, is KAGVTQTPRYLIKTRGQQVTLSCSPISGHRSVSWYQQTPGQGLQFLFEYFSETQRNKGNFPGRFSGRQFSNSRSEMNVSTLELGDSALYLCASSLSAYGYTFGSGTRLTVV.

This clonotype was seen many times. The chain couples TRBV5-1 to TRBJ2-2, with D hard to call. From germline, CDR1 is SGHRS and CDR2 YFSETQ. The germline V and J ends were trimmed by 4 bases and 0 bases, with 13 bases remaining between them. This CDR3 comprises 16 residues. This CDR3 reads CASSTLDWPNTGELFF. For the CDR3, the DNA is TGCGCCAGCAGCACCCTTGACTGGCCGAACACCGGGGAGCTGTTTTTT.

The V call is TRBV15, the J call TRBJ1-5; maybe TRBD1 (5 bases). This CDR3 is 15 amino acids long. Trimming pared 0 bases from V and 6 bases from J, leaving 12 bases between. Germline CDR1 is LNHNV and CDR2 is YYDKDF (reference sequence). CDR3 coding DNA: TGTGCCACCAGCAGAGAAAGGGGTCCAGCTCAGCCCCAGCATTTT. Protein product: CATSRERGPAQPQHF.

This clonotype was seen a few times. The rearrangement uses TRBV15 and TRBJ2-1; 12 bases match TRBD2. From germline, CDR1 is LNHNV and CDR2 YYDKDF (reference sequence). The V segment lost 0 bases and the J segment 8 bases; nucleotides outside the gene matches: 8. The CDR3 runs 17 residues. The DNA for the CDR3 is TGTGCCACCAGCAGAGATCTAGCGGGGGGGATAAAGGATGAGCAGTTCTTC. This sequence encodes CATSRDLAGGIKDEQFF.

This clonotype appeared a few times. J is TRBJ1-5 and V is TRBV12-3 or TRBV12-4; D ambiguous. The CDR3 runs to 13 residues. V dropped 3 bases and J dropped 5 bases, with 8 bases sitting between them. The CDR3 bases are TGTGCCAGCAGTTTGAAGGAGCATCAGCCCCAGCATTTT. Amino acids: CASSLKEHQPQHF.

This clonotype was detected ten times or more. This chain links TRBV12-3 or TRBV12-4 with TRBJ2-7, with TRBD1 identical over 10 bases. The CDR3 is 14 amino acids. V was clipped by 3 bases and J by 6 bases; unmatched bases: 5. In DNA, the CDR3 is TGTGCCAGCAGTTTTGGGACAGGGGCCTCCGAGCAGTACTTC. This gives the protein CASSFGTGASEQYF.

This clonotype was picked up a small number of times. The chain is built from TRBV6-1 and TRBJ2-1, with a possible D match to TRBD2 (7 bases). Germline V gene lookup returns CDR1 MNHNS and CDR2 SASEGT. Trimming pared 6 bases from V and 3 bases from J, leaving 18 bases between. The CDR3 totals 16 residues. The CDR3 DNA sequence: TGTGCCAGCAGCCACGGGGGCGGGGGAAACTACAATGAGCAGTTCTTC. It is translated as CASSHGGGGNYNEQFF.

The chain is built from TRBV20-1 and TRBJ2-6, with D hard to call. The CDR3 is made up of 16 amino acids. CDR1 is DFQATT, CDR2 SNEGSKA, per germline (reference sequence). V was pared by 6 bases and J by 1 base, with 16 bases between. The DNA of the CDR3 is TGCAGTGCAGACTCATCAGGCTTTTCTGGGGCCAACGTCCTGACTTTC. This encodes CSADSSGFSGANVLTF.

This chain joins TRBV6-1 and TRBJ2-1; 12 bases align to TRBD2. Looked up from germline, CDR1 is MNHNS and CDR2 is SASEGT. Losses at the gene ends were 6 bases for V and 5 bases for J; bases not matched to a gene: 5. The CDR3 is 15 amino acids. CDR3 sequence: CASRELAGGHNEQFF. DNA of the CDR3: TGTGCCAGCAGAGAACTAGCGGGGGGCCACAATGAGCAGTTCTTC.

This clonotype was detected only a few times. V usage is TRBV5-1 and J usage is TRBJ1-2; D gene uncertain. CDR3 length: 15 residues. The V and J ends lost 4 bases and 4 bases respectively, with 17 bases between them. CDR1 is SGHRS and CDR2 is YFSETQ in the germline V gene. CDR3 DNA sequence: TGCGCCAGCAGCCAAGGACGGACCTCGGGCTATGGCTACACCTTC. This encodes CASSQGRTSGYGYTF. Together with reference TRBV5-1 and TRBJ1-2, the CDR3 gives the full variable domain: KAGVTQTPRYLIKTRGQQVTLSCSPISGHRSVSWYQQTPGQGLQFLFEYFSETQRNKGNFPGRFSGRQFSNSRSEMNVSTLELGDSALYLCASSQGRTSGYGYTFGSGTRLTVV.

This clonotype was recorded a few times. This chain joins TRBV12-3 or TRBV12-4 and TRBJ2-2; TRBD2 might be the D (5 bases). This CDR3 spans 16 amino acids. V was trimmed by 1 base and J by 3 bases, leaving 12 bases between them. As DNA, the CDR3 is TGTGCCAGCAGTTTAGGGTGGCGGGCTTACACCGGGGAGCTGTTTTTT. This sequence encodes CASSLGWRAYTGELFF.